The 11 T cell receptor beta chains listed next were all sequenced from one sample in a study of blood T cell repertoires in COVID-19 (dated by TCRdb to the early 2020s). The protocol used for the library was the immunoSEQ multiplex PCR assay. Sourced from immuneACCESS, this table was stored by TCRdb with only in-frame sequences that have V and J called. A share of the clones is absent; for the studies checked, an unresolved V gene accounts for under half, and the remainder has no known explanation. The sample contains 120,000 to 150,000 clones, 85% of them found a single time. The ten biggest clones cover roughly 2.9% of the sample. The sequencing sample was made of peripheral blood. The receptors stem from a man aged 45-65 years with acute or convalescent COVID-19.

The chain recombines TRBV7-3 with TRBJ1-3; D not resolved. The CDR3 runs to 12 residues. Germline values: CDR1 SGHTA, CDR2 FQGTGA. The germline V and J ends were trimmed by 8 bases and 0 bases, with 5 bases remaining between them. The CDR3 is CASRGSGNTIYF. The CDR3 bases are TGTGCCAGCCGGGGCTCTGGAAACACCATATATTTT.

The DNA of the CDR3 is TGTGCCAGCAGCCCCTCCAGGACAGGGATCTACGAGCAGTACTTC. Encoded protein: CASSPSRTGIYEQYF. V usage is TRBV3-1 (or the pseudogene TRBV3-2) and J usage is TRBJ2-7, with 8 positions matching TRBD1. The CDR3 has 15 residues. V gave up 4 bases and J gave up 3 bases; unmatched junction bases: 8. Germline V CDR1 and CDR2: LGHDT, YNNKEL (reference sequence).

J is TRBJ2-1 and V is TRBV27, with 8 nucleotides matching TRBD2. Germline trimming cut 2 bases from V and 10 bases from J; bases unmatched to any gene: 7. CDR3 length: 14 amino acids. Germline lookup yields CDR1 MNHEY and CDR2 SMNVEV (reference sequence). The CDR3: CASSLIGGGREQFF. The CDR3 bases are TGTGCCAGCAGTTTAATCGGGGGGGGTAGAGAGCAGTTCTTC.

This clone came up a few times. This chain links TRBV6-5 with TRBJ2-1, with 11 bases fitting TRBD1. The trim removed 10 bases at V and 6 bases at J, leaving 8 bases unmatched. From germline, CDR1 is MNHEY and CDR2 SVGAGI. This CDR3 region has 14 residues. CDR3 in amino acids: CAIQRDRGINEQFF. The DNA for the CDR3 is TGTGCCATACAGCGGGACAGGGGGATCAATGAGCAGTTCTTC.

This clone is a singleton in its sample. V is TRBV11-2 and J is TRBJ2-7, with D possibly being TRBD2 (7 bases). The CDR3 is made up of 12 amino acids. The germline gives CDR1 SGHAT, CDR2 FQNNGV. V dropped 5 bases and J dropped 4 bases, with 9 bases sitting between them. This CDR3 reads CASSRGAYEQYF. CDR3 nucleotides: TGTGCCAGCAGCCGGGGGGCATACGAGCAGTACTTC.

V gene TRBV20-1 combines with J gene TRBJ2-7; 10 bases match TRBD2. In germline, CDR1 is DFQATT, CDR2 SNEGSKA (reference sequence). The CDR3 runs to 14 residues. V lost 6 bases, J lost 0 bases, and 5 bases stayed unmatched. The CDR3 nucleotides are TGCAGTGCGAGTAGCGGGGGGCCCTCCTACGAGCAGTACTTC. It is translated as CSASSGGPSYEQYF.

The chain employs TRBV18 and TRBJ1-1; the D is unclear. Trimming pared 2 bases from V and 6 bases from J, leaving 10 bases between. Per the germline V gene, CDR1 is KGHSH and CDR2 is LQKENI. This CDR3 is 13 amino acids long. CDR3 nucleotides: TGTGCCAGCTCACCATTCGGCGGCGCTGAAGCTTTCTTT. It specifies CASSPFGGAEAFF.

There are a few counts of this clone. V is TRBV12-5 and J is TRBJ1-1; tentative D call: TRBD1 (5 bases). The CDR3 runs 18 residues. The V and J ends lost 0 bases and 0 bases respectively, with 17 bases between them. The germline gives CDR1 LGHNT, CDR2 FRNRAP. CDR3 DNA: TGTGCTAGTGGTTTGGTACTTACAGGAGCCGATATGAACACTGAAGCTTTCTTT. It encodes CASGLVLTGADMNTEAFF.

In its sample, this clone was seen a few times. The chain couples TRBV30 to TRBJ1-5; TRBD1 agrees at 10 bases. Germline values: CDR1 GTSNPN, CDR2 SVGIG (reference sequence). The trim removed 4 bases at V and 5 bases at J, leaving 5 bases unmatched. This CDR3 is 14 amino acids long. The CDR3 nucleotides read TGTGCCTGGAATCTAGGGACAGGGGATCAGCCCCAGCATTTT. It yields the protein CAWNLGTGDQPQHF. The entire variable domain, with the rest obtained from reference TRBV30 and TRBJ1-5, is as follows: SQTIHQWPATLVQPVGSPLSLECTVEGTSNPNLYWYRQAAGRGLQLLFYSVGIGQISSEVPQNLSASRPQDRQFILSSKKLLLSDSGFYLCAWNLGTGDQPQHFGDGTRLSIL.

The chain carries TRBV7-2 and TRBJ2-1; 10 nucleotides match TRBD2. CDR3 length equals 16 residues. The trim removed 3 bases at V and 8 bases at J, leaving 10 bases unmatched. Germline loops: CDR1 SGHTA, CDR2 FQGNSA. The DNA of the CDR3 is TGTGCCAGCAGCTTGGGGAGCGGGAGGGCGGGCTATGAGCAGTTCTTC. Protein sequence: CASSLGSGRAGYEQFF.

This clone was found a few times. Distinct nucleotide sequences in the sample also encode this CDR3. The rearrangement joins TRBV5-1 to TRBJ1-6; 7 bases are shared with TRBD1. This CDR3 is 16 amino acids long. CDR1 is SGHRS, CDR2 YFSETQ, per germline. V lost 3 bases, J lost 7 bases, and 10 bases stayed unmatched. The CDR3 region is CASSSSTGTENSPLHF. The CDR3 DNA sequence: TGCGCCAGCAGCTCATCAACCGGGACAGAGAATTCACCCCTCCACTTT. The whole variable domain, filled in from reference TRBV5-1 and TRBJ1-6, reads KAGVTQTPRYLIKTRGQQVTLSCSPISGHRSVSWYQQTPGQGLQFLFEYFSETQRNKGNFPGRFSGRQFSNSRSEMNVSTLELGDSALYLCASSSSTGTENSPLHFGNGTRLTVT.